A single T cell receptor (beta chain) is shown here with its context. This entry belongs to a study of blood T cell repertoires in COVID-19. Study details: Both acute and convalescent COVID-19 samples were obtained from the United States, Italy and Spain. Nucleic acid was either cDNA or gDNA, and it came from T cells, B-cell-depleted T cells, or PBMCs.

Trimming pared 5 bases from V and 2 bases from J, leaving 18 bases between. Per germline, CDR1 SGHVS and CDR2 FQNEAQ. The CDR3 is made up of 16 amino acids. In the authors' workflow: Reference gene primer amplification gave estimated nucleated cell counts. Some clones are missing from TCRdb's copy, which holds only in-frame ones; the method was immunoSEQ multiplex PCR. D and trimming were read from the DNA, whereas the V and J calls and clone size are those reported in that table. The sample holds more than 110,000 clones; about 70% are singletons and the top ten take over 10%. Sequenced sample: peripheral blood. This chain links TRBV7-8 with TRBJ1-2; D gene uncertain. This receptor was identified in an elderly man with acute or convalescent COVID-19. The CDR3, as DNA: TGTGCCAGCAGCCCCATGCGGGTAGGAGCGAACTATGGCTACACCTTC. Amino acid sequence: CASSPMRVGANYGYTF.